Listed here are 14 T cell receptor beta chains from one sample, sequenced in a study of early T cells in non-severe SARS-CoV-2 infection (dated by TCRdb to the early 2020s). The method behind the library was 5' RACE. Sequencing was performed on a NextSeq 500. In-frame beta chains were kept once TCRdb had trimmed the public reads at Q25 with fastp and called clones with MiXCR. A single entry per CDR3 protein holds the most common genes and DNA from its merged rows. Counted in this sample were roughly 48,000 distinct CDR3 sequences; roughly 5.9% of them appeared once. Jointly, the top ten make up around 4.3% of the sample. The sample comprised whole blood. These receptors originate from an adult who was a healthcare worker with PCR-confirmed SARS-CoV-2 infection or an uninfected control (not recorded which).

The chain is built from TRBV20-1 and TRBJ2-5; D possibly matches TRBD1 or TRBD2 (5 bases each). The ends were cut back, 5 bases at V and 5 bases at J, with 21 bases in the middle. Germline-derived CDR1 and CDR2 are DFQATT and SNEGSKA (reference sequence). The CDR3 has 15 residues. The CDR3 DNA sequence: TGCAGTGCTGGGGACCCGACGGCCGGGGAGGAGACCCAGTACTTC. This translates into CSAGDPTAGEETQYF.

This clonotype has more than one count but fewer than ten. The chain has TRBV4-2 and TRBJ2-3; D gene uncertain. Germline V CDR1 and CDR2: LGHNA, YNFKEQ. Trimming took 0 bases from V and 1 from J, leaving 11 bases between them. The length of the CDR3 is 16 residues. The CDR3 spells CASSQEASPRTDTQYF. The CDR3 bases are TGTGCCAGCAGCCAAGAGGCCAGTCCACGCACAGATACGCAGTATTTT.

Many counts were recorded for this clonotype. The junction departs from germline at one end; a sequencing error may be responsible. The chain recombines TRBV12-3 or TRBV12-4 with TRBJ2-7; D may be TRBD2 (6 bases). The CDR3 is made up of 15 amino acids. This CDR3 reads CASSTSGTPSSEQYF. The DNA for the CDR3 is TGTGCCAGCAGTACCTCAGGGACTCCCTCCTCCGAGCAGTACTTC.

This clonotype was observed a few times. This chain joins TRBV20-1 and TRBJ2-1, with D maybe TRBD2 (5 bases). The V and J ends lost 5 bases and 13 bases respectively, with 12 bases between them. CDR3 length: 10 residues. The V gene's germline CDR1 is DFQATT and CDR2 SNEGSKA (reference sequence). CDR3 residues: CSALRDSQFF. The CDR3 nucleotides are TGCAGTGCTCTCCGGGATAGCCAGTTCTTC.

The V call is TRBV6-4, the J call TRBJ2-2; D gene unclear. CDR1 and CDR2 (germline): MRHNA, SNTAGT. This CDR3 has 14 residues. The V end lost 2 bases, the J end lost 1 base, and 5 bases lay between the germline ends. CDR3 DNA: TGTGCCAGCAGTGACGAATTGAACACCGGGGAGCTGTTTTTT. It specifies CASSDELNTGELFF.

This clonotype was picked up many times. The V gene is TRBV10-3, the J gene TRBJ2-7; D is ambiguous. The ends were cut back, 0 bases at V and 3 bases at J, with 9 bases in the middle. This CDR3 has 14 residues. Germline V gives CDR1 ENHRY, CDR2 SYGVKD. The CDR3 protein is CAISESRIGYEQYF. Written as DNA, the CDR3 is TGTGCCATCAGTGAGTCGAGGATAGGCTACGAGCAGTACTTC.

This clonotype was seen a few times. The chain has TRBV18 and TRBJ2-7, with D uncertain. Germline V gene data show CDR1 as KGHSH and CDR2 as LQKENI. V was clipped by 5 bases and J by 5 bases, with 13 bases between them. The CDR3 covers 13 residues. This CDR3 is CASSYERWDEQYF. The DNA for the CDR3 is TGTGCCAGCTCATACGAACGATGGGACGAGCAGTACTTC.

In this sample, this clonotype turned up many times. This chain's CDR3 is CASSLAAGGQETQYF. The CDR3 nucleotides read TGTGCCAGCAGCTTAGCTGCAGGGGGCCAAGAGACCCAGTACTTC. The chain has TRBV7-2 and TRBJ2-5, with TRBD1 identical over 7 bases. The J segment lost 1 base and the V segment lost 0 bases, leaving 2 bases of the junction unmatched. The germline V gene has CDR1 SGHTA and CDR2 FQGNSA. This CDR3 has 15 residues. Based on the CDR3 plus reference TRBV7-2 and TRBJ2-5, the full variable domain is GAGVSQSPSNKVTEKGKDVELRCDPISGHTALYWYRQSLGQGLEFLIYFQGNSAPDKSGLPSDRFSAERTGGSVSTLTIQRTQQEDSAVYLCASSLAAGGQETQYFGPGTRLLVL.

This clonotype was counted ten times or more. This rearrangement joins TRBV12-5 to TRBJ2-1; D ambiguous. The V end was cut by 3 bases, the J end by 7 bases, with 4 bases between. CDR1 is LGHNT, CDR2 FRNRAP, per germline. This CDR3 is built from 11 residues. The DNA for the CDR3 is TGTGCTAGTGGTTTTGGAAATGAGCAGTTCTTC. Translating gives CASGFGNEQFF.

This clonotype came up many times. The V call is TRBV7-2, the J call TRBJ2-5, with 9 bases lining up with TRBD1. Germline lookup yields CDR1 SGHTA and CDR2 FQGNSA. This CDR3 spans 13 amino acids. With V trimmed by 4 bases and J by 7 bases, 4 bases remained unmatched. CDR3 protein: CASSSSDRGTQYF. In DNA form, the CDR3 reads TGTGCCAGCAGCTCGTCGGACAGGGGGACCCAGTACTTC.

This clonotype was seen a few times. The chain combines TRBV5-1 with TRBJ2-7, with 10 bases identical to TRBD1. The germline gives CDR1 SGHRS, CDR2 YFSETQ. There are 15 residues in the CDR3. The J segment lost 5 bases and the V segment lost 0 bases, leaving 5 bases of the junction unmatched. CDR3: CASSLADRGGHEQYF. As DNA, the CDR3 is TGCGCCAGCAGCTTGGCGGACAGGGGGGGACACGAGCAGTACTTC.

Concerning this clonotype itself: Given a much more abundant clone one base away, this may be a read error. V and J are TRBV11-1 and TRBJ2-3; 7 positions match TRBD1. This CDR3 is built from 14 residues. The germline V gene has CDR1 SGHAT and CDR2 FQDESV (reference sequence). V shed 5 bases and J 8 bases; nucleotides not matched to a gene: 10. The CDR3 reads CASSRQGPMVTQYF. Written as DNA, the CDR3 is TGTGCCAGCAGCCGACAGGGCCCCATGGTTACGCAGTATTTT.

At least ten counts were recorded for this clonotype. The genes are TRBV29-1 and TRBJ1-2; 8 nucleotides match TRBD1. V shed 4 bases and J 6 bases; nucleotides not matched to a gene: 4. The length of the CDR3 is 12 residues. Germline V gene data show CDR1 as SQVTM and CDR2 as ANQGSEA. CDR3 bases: TGCAGCGTTGGGGCAGGGGGCCATGGCTACACCTTC. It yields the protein CSVGAGGHGYTF.

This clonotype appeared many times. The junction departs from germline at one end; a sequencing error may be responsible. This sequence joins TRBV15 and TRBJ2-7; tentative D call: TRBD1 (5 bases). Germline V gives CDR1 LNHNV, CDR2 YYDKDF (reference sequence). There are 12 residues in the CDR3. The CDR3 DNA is TGTGCCACCGGTCCAGGGTACTACGAACAGTACTTC. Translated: CATGPGYYEQYF.